This TCR beta chain was obtained from a study of blood T cell repertoires in COVID-19 (dated by TCRdb to 2020 to 2021). In terms of the full investigation: Collaborator samples came from the United States, Italy and Spain and covered acute and convalescent phases of COVID-19. The material from the prospective study consisted of cDNA or gDNA derived from T cells, B-cell-depleted T cells, or PBMCs. Subjects who had been exposed to COVID-19, were actively infected with it, or had recovered from it provided the deeply sampled blood TCRbeta repertoires that made up the dataset. The repertoires were released in a freely available public database intended as a resource for research on the immune response to SARS-CoV-2. The samples were drawn from two sources: the first 160 participants of the ongoing ImmuneRACE study, and fewer than 1,500 subjects contributed by 6 global collaborators. The sample metadata nearly always contained a de-identified subject ID, COVID-19 status, age in years and sex. Where HLA class I and class II types were available, the types were taken from metadata supplied by the sample provider, not from assay-based typing. What the authors observed across the whole study: How much clinical and demographic metadata was included differed by source and by participant, and the metadata was provided uncurated.

To note about this clone: What antigen it recognizes has not been identified. No clone much larger than this one lies a single base away; base qualities are absent.

The collaborating institutions used their own protocols to collect whole blood in K2EDTA tubes. Collaborator samples were shipped for TCRbeta analysis as frozen whole blood, isolated PBMCs, or DNA extracted from either sample type. The immunoSEQ Assay, a bias-controlled multiplex PCR, was used to amplify TCRbeta CDR3 regions from genomic DNA. On the study's bioinformatics: The number of nucleated cells in each sample was estimated by amplification of reference gene primers within the assay. To quantify the absolute abundance of each unique TCRbeta CDR3 rearrangement, sequence reads were collapsed and filtered. Productive Simpson clonality was computed per sample as the square root of Simpson's diversity index over productive rearrangements. This is the immuneACCESS table as TCRdb keeps it, with only in-frame sequences that have V and J called. A part of the clones is gone; compared with another copy, unresolved V genes explain less than half, and the rest is unexplained. The V and J calls and clone size were taken over from that table, and D and trimming were inferred from the DNA. This sample gives about 60,000 clones in total; approximately 80% of them show up just once. The biggest ten clones account for less than 7% of the sample.

This TCR came from a woman in her 70s with acute or convalescent COVID-19. The source material was peripheral blood.

The bases read TGTGCCAGCAGTGTGCGAGGGGGAAACACCATATATTTT. This encodes CASSVRGGNTIYF. Rearrangement joined TRBV2 to TRBJ1-3; the D segment cannot be called with confidence. The CDR3 measures 13 amino acids from cysteine to phenylalanine. Of the read, only the CDR3 DNA is kept; its 39 bases are in frame from base 1. The trim is 4 bases for V and 4 bases for J, with a gap of 8 bases between the germline ends. The germline V gene sets CDR1 to SNHLY and CDR2 to FYNNEI.